This TCR beta chain came from a study of high-grade serous ovarian cancer treatment subgroups. The germline gives CDR1 MDHEN, CDR2 SYDVKM. Trimming at V came to 5 bases and at J to 4 bases, leaving 5 bases not matched to a gene. The CDR3 has 14 amino acids. Clones were sequenced by immunoSEQ multiplex PCR, and TCRdb holds only the in-frame ones, with some missing. The sample shows some 7,000 clones, more than 60% of them seen only once. This clone was detected only once. Tumor samples were taken before definitive surgery or chemotherapy. The receptor comes from a human donor with high-grade serous ovarian cancer. This chain uses TRBV28 with TRBJ1-2; 9 bases agree with TRBD1. The sample taken for sequencing was tumor tissue. CDR3 sequence reads: CASSAGTGSYGYTF. DNA for the CDR3: TGTGCCAGCAGTGCCGGGACAGGGAGCTATGGCTACACCTTC.